This TCR beta chain was observed in a study of blood T cell repertoires in COVID-19. Original processing methods: Using reference gene primer amplification, nucleated cell counts were estimated. Here immunoSEQ multiplex PCR was the method, and the copy in TCRdb shows in-frame clones only, minus some. V, J and clone size derive from that table, while D and trimming were established from the DNA sequence. The sample yields some 170,000 clones, approximately 82% seen once. This clone was detected only a few times. Germline lookup yields CDR1 WNHNN and CDR2 SYGVQD (reference sequence). This CDR3 comprises 13 residues. V was trimmed by 4 bases and J by 5 bases, leaving 8 bases between them. Cohort 3 donors counted as recovered after two negative PCRs, clearance, or resolved symptoms.

This TCR derives from a man in his fifties or sixties who had recovered from COVID-19. The sample taken for sequencing was PBMCs or T cells enriched from blood (not recorded which). V and J are TRBV10-1 and TRBJ2-2, with D possibly TRBD2 on 5 matching bases. The CDR3 is CASSGLITGELFF. The CDR3 region has the DNA TGCGCCAGCAGTGGACTAATAACCGGGGAGCTGTTTTTT.